This T cell receptor beta chain comes out of a study of CD8+ T cells in alopecia areata. Looking at the study overall: Dosing with tofacitinib proceeded for 6 to 18 months, followed by 6 months off drug.

V lost 6 bases to trimming and J lost 1 base; unmatched junction nucleotides: 1. The CDR3 sequence is 15 residues long. The germline gives CDR1 SNHLY, CDR2 FYNNEI. A note on this clone: Its matching antigen is unknown.

Study-wide results and limits: Whether baseline CD8+ expansion is linked to response remains uncertain, given a single nonresponder. On tofacitinib, scalp and blood still held many of the expanded lesional clones.

RNA extraction and reverse transcription yielded cDNA as sequencing template. Assay used: immunoSEQ multiplex PCR; TCRdb lists only in-frame clones, some missing. The top ten clones hold roughly 2.6% of a sample with more than 200,000 clones, 43% of them seen once. Treatment here: oral pan-JAK inhibitor, 5-10 mg twice daily. This TCR was sampled from a human donor with alopecia areata. The input for sequencing was CD4+ T cells sorted from blood, taken around week 37, from a patient treated with tofacitinib. The chain links TRBV2 to TRBJ2-6; TRBD1 aligns across 9 bases. CDR3 nucleotides: TGTGCCAGCAGGGGGACAGGGTCTGGGGCCAACGTCCTGACTTTC. Protein sequence: CASRGTGSGANVLTF. Supplemented by reference TRBV2 and TRBJ2-6, the full variable domain reads EPEVTQTPSHQVTQMGQEVILRCVPISNHLYFYWYRQILGQKVEFLVSFYNNEISEKSEIFDDQFSVERPDGSNFTLKIRSTKLEDSAMYFCASRGTGSGANVLTFGAGSRLTVL.